This T cell receptor (beta chain) emerged from a study of blood T cell repertoires in COVID-19. The V and J ends lost 0 bases and 4 bases respectively, with 7 bases between them. This CDR3 is 13 amino acids long. The V gene's germline CDR1 is SGDLS and CDR2 YYNGEE. Per the authors' pipeline: How many nucleated cells were present was estimated from reference gene primer amplification. TCRdb keeps only in-frame clones here, not all; method: immunoSEQ multiplex PCR. V, J and clone size are taken as reported in that table, and D and trimming were inferred from the DNA itself. The sample yields 30,000 or so clones, nearly 90% seen once.

The TCR was taken from a man aged 55-75 years with active COVID-19. The sequencing sample was made of peripheral blood. The chain recombines TRBV9 with TRBJ1-1; D is unclear. The CDR3 reads CASSVVAPTEAFF. CDR3 in DNA: TGTGCCAGCAGCGTAGTCGCGCCCACTGAAGCTTTCTTT.